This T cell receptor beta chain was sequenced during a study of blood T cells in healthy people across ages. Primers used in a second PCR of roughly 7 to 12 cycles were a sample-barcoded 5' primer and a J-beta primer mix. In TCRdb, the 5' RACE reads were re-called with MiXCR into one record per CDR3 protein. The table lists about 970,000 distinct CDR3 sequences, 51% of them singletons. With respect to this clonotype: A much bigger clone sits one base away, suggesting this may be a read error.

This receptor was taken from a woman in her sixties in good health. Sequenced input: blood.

The DNA of the CDR3 is TGTGCCAGCGGCGTCCGTGGGACAGCTAATGAAAAACTGTTTTTT. Its translation is CASGVRGTANEKLFF. The chain combines TRBV9 with TRBJ1-4, with 7 bases that match TRBD1. Germline V lookup: CDR1 SGDLS, CDR2 YYNGEE. CDR3 length equals 15 residues.